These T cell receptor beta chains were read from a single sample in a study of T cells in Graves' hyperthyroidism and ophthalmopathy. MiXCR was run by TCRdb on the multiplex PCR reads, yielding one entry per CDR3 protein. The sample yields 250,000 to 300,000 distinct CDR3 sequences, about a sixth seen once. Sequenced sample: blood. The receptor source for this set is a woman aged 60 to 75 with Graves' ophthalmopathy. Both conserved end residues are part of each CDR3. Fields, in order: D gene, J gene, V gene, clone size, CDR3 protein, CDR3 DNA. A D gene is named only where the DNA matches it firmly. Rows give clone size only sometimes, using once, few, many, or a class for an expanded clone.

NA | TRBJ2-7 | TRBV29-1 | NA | CSVTASYEQYF | TGCAGCGTAACGGCCAGCTACGAGCAGTACTTC
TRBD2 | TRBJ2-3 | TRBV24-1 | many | CATSPGLAGGTDTQYF | TGTGCCACCAGTCCTGGACTAGCGGGAGGGACAGATACGCAGTATTTT
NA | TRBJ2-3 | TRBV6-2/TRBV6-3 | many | CASKSKWEADTQYF | TGTGCCAGCAAGAGTAAGTGGGAAGCAGATACGCAGTATTTT
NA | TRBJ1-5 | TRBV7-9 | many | CASSEMGGSNQPQHF | TGTGCCAGCAGCGAGATGGGAGGGAGCAATCAGCCCCAGCATTTT
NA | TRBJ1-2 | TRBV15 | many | CATSRDKGSGYGYTF | TGTGCCACCAGCAGAGATAAGGGTTCGGGCTATGGCTACACCTTC
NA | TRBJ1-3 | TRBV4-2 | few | CASSQVIGGRGNTIYF | TGTGCCAGCAGCCAAGTTATTGGGGGTCGGGGAAACACCATATATTTT
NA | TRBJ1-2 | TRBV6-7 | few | CASSRIRGSHYGYTF | TGTGCCAGCAGTCGAATTCGGGGGTCACACTATGGCTACACCTTC
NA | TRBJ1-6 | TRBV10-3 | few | CAISESGQQDNSPLHF | TGTGCCATCAGTGAGTCAGGACAGCAGGATAATTCACCCCTCCACTTT
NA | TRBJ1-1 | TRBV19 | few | CASSIGVYAEAFF | TGTGCCAGTAGTATAGGTGTTTACGCTGAAGCTTTCTTT
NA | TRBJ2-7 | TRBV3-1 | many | CASSRSSYEQYF | TGTGCCAGCAGCCGGAGTTCCTACGAGCAGTACTTC
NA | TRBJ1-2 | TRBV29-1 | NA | CSVGNLAGKYEGYTF | TGCAGCGTTGGTAATTTAGCTGGGAAGTATGAAGGCTACACCTTC
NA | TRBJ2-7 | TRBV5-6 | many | CASSPDGSSYEQYF | TGTGCCAGCAGCCCGGACGGGAGCTCCTACGAGCAGTACTTC
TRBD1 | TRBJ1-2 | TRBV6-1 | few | CASSQQGAPNYGYTF | TGTGCCAGCAGTCAACAGGGGGCACCTAACTATGGCTACACCTTC
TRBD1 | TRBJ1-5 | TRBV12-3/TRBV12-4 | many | CASSLSGGDQPQHF | TGTGCCAGCAGTTTATCAGGGGGTGATCAGCCCCAGCATTTT
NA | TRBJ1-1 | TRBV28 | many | CASSLQKGRIEAFF | TGTGCCAGCAGTCTTCAAAAGGGCAGGATTGAAGCTTTCTTT
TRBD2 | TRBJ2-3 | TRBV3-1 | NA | CASSQPAGATDTQYF | TGTGCCAGCAGCCAACCAGCGGGGGCCACAGATACGCAGTATTTT
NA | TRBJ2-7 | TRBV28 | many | CASSLPGFYEQYF | TGTGCCAGCAGTTTACCTGGGTTCTACGAGCAGTACTTC
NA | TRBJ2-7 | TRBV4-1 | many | CASSQGPGADYEQYF | TGCGCCAGCAGCCAGGGCCCCGGGGCGGACTACGAGCAGTACTTC
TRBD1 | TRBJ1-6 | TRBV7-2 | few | CASSSFRTGASPLHF | TGTGCCAGCAGCTCCTTTAGGACAGGGGCCTCACCCCTCCACTTT
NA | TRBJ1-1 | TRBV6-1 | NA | CASKAGPDSGNTEAFF | TGTGCCAGCAAGGCCGGACCGGACAGTGGCAACACTGAAGCTTTCTTT
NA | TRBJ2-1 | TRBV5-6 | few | CASSFGTFSYNEQFF | TGTGCCAGCAGCTTCGGGACTTTTTCCTACAATGAGCAGTTCTTC
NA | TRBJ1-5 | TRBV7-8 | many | CASSLEFNSNQPQHF | TGTGCCAGCAGCTTAGAGTTCAACAGCAATCAGCCCCAGCATTTT
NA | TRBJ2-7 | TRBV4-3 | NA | CASSQERLSYEQYF | TGCGCCAGCAGCCAAGAAAGACTATCCTACGAGCAGTACTTC
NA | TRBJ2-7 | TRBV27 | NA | CANSFTRDGEQYF | TGTGCCAACAGTTTCACCAGGGATGGCGAGCAGTACTTC
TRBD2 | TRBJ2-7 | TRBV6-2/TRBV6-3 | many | CATTTSSSGIGYEQYF | TGTGCCACCACGACTTCGAGTAGCGGGATAGGCTACGAGCAGTACTTC
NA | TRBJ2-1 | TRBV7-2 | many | CASSLAGSIRGNEQFF | TGTGCCAGCAGCTTAGCTGGTTCTATTAGGGGCAATGAGCAGTTCTTC
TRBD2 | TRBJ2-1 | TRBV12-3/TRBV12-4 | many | CASSPGTSGTNSYNEQFF | TGTGCCAGCAGCCCAGGGACTAGCGGGACCAACTCCTACAATGAGCAGTTCTTC
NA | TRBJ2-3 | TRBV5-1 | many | CASSFGGSGTDTQYF | TGCGCCAGCAGCTTTGGCGGATCCGGCACAGATACGCAGTATTTT
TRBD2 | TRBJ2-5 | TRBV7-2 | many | CASRRTLAGAETQYF | TGTGCCAGCAGACGAACCCTAGCGGGAGCGGAGACCCAGTACTTC
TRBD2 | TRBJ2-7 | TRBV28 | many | CASIPTGLAGRYEQYF | TGTGCCAGCATTCCCACGGGACTAGCAGGAAGATACGAGCAGTACTTC
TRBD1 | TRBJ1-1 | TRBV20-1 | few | CSARAGQGGRNTEAFF | TGCAGTGCTAGAGCTGGACAGGGGGGGAGGAACACTGAAGCTTTCTTT
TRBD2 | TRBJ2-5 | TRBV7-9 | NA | CASSPQTEAGYLWETQYF | TGTGCCAGCAGCCCACAAACGGAAGCGGGGTATCTTTGGGAGACCCAGTACTTC
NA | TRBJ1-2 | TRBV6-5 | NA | CASSYSRGNGYTF | TGTGCCAGCAGTTACTCCAGGGGTAACGGCTACACCTTC
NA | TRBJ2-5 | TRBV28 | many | CASSSPGTGARETQYF | TGTGCCAGCAGTTCCCCGGGGACGGGGGCCAGGGAGACCCAGTACTTC
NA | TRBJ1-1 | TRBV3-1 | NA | CASSQSRGETEAFF | TGTGCCAGCAGCCAAAGCAGGGGAGAAACTGAAGCTTTCTTT
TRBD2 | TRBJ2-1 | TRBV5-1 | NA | CASRLAGGYNEQFF | TGCGCCAGCAGGCTAGCGGGGGGTTACAATGAGCAGTTCTTC
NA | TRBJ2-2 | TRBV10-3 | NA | CAITAANTGELFF | TGTGCCATCACTGCAGCGAACACCGGGGAGCTGTTTTTT
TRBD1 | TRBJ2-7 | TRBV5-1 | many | CASSPHLGQVYEQYF | TGCGCCAGCAGTCCGCACCTCGGACAGGTATACGAGCAGTACTTC
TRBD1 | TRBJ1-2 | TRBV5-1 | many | CASSSQGARGYTF | TGCGCCAGCAGCTCCCAGGGGGCAAGAGGCTACACCTTC
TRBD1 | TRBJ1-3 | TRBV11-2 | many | CASSPITDRVGGNTIYF | TGTGCCAGCAGCCCGATCACCGACAGGGTGGGAGGAAACACCATATATTTT
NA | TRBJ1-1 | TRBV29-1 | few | CSVEGDGPEAFF | TGCAGCGTTGAAGGGGACGGGCCTGAAGCTTTCTTT
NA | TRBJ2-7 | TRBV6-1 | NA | CASTKPAVTYEQYF | TGTGCCAGCACCAAGCCTGCAGTGACCTACGAGCAGTACTTC
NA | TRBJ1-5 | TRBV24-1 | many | CATSLRSNQPQHF | TGTGCCACCAGTCTAAGGAGCAATCAGCCCCAGCATTTT
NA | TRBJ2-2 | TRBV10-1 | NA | CASSEGGAAGELFF | TGCGCCAGCAGTGAAGGGGGGGCCGCCGGGGAGCTGTTTTTT
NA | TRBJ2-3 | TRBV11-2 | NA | CASSLVQGPSTDTQYF | TGTGCCAGCAGCTTAGTGCAGGGGCCTAGCACAGATACGCAGTATTTT
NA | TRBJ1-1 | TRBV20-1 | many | CSAPRDYGNTEAFF | TGCAGTGCTCCGCGGGACTACGGAAACACTGAAGCTTTCTTT
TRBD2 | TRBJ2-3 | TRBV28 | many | CASTAPRGARGTDTQYF | TGTGCCAGCACCGCCCCGCGGGGGGCCCGTGGCACAGATACGCAGTATTTT
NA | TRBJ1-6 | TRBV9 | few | CASRPGTPPTPNSPLHF | TGTGCCAGCAGACCCGGGACTCCCCCTACCCCCAATTCACCCCTCCACTTT
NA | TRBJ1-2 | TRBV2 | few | CASRGGLYGYTF | TGTGCCAGCAGGGGGGGCCTATATGGCTACACCTTC
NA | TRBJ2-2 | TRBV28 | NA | CASNPLRGNTGELFF | TGTGCCAGCAACCCTTTACGGGGGAACACCGGGGAGCTGTTTTTT
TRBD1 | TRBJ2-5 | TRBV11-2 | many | CASSLVGQGGETQYF | TGTGCCAGCAGCTTAGTCGGACAGGGAGGTGAGACCCAGTACTTC
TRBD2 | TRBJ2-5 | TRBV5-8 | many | CASSLRLAGGPGTQYF | TGTGCCAGCAGCTTGAGGCTAGCGGGAGGGCCCGGGACCCAGTACTTC
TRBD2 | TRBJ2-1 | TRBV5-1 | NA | CASSFLGLAGSGTFNEQFF | TGCGCCAGCAGCTTTTTAGGACTAGCGGGATCTGGTACATTCAATGAGCAGTTCTTC
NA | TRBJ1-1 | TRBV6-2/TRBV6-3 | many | CASSYGPSPEAFF | TGTGCCAGCAGTTATGGGCCTAGCCCTGAAGCTTTCTTT
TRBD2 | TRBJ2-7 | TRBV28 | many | CASSLRSAGIYEQYF | TGTGCCAGCAGTTTACGATCAGCGGGAATCTACGAGCAGTACTTC
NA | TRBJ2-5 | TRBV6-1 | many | CASSLMYQETQYF | TGTGCCAGCAGCTTAATGTACCAAGAGACCCAGTACTTC
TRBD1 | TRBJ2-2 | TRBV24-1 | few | CATSDLSPGQGAGGELFF | TGTGCCACCAGTGATTTGTCTCCGGGACAGGGGGCTGGCGGGGAGCTGTTTTTT